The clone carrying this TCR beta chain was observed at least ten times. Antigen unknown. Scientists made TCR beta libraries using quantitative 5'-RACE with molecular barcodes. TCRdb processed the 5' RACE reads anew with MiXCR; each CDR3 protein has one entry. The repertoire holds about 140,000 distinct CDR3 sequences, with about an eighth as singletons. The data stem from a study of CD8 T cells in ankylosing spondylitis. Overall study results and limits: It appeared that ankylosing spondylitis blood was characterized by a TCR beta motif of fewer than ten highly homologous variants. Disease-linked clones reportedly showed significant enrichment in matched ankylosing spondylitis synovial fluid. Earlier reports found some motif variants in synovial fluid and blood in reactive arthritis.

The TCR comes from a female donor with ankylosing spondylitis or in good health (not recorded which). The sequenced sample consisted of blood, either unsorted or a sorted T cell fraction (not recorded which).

The CDR3 protein is CSARDRRTSRFSYNEQFF. As DNA, the CDR3 is TGCAGTGCTAGAGATAGGAGGACTAGCAGATTCTCCTACAATGAGCAGTTCTTC. The chain carries TRBV20-1 and TRBJ2-1; 8 bases line up with TRBD2. The CDR3 has 18 residues. Trimming removed 0 bases from V and 0 bases from J; junction bases left unmatched: 10. Germline V gene sequence: CDR1 DFQATT, CDR2 SNEGSKA (reference sequence).